This T cell receptor beta chain comes out of a study of blood T cells in healthy people across ages. A second PCR of 7 to 11 cycles used a sample-barcoded 5' primer and a J-beta primer mix. TCRdb re-derived calls from the 5' RACE reads in MiXCR, one entry per CDR3 protein. Among about 800,000 distinct CDR3 sequences listed, about 25% were seen once. The V gene lost 5 bases and the J gene lost 5 bases, with 9 bases spanning the gap. Germline V gene lookup returns CDR1 MDHEN and CDR2 SYDVKM. The CDR3 extends over 12 amino acids. This sample was also put to use in a study of T cells of mothers and their children.

The sequence was collected from a boy aged 10-17 years in good health. The specimen sequenced was blood. The genes are TRBV28 and TRBJ2-5; no clear D gene. The CDR3 is CASSLNLETQYF. DNA of the CDR3: TGTGCCAGCAGTCTTAACTTGGAGACCCAGTACTTC.